The T cell receptor beta chain described here comes from a study of siplizumab effects on memory and regulatory T cells. Study-wide findings and caveats: Confirmatory evidence of suppressive function in proliferating siplizumab-culture Tregs was not obtained. A naive or memory phenotype could not be assigned to roughly 80-96% of the proliferating CD4+ or CD8+ clones.

A word on this clone: Its antigen is still unknown.

Some clones are missing from TCRdb's copy, which holds only in-frame ones; the method was immunoSEQ multiplex PCR. The sample shows about 100,000 clones, 85% to 95% of them seen only once. The V gene lost 2 bases and the J gene lost 4 bases, with 5 bases spanning the gap. CDR3 length equals 12 residues. Germline values: CDR1 SGHRS, CDR2 YFSETQ. The sequenced material came from Tregs sorted from blood. The chain has TRBV5-1 and TRBJ2-3; D not certain. The TCR comes from a human donor in good health. In DNA form, the CDR3 reads TGCGCCAGCAGCTTTAGGCCAGATACGCAGTATTTT. Encoded protein: CASSFRPDTQYF.